Listed here are 13 T cell receptor beta chains from one sample, sequenced in a study of T cells in women clearing cervical HPV infection. Measured with immunoSEQ multiplex PCR; TCRdb has only the in-frame clones, and not every one. This sample contains around 39,000 clones. The sequenced material came from blood buffy coat. The receptors derive from a woman between 18 and 70 years old with a cervical HPV16 infection that either progressed to CIN3+ or cleared (not recorded which).

With respect to this clone: Read data end 3 residues before the CDR3 end; the end is taken from the germline J gene. The chain links TRBV7-9 to TRBJ2-4; D possibly corresponds to TRBD2 (5 bases). Trimming pared 2 bases from V and 5 bases from J, leaving 10 bases between. Germline CDR1 reads SEHNR; CDR2 reads FQNEAQ (reference sequence). The CDR3 has 14 amino acids. CDR3 sequence reads: CASSLHLAQNIQYF. The CDR3 bases that were read are TGTGCCAGCAGCTTACATCTAGCACAAAACATT.

Notes on this clone: The CDR3 end lies 3 residues beyond the end of the read and is filled in from the germline J gene. The chain links TRBV5-1 to TRBJ1-4; D remains unclear. The V and J ends lost 0 bases and 3 bases respectively, with 6 bases between them. CDR1 and CDR2 (germline): SGHRS, YFSETQ. CDR3 length equals 14 residues. The CDR3 spells CASSLGAANEKLFF. The DNA read from the CDR3 is TGCGCCAGCAGCTTGGGGGCAGCTAATGAAAAA.

About this clone: The CDR3 goes on 3 residues after the read ends, and that part is filled in from the germline J gene. V usage is TRBV13 and J usage is TRBJ2-5; 8 bases agree with TRBD2. The length of the CDR3 is 16 residues. Losses at the gene ends were 3 bases for V and 3 bases for J; bases not matched to a gene: 9. Germline loops: CDR1 PRHDT, CDR2 FYEKMQ (reference sequence). The CDR3 bases that were read are TGTGCCAGCAGCTTCCTTACTAGCGGAGCTAAAGAGACC. This sequence encodes CASSFLTSGAKET. The CDR3 reads in full as CASSFLTSGAKETQYF.

Notes on this clone: The read is 3 residues too short to cover the CDR3 end, so that end is filled in from the germline J gene. The V gene is TRBV18, the J gene TRBJ2-7; D is undetermined. Germline V gene lookup returns CDR1 KGHSH and CDR2 LQKENI. The CDR3 extends over 12 amino acids. V shed 2 bases and J shed 2 bases, with 4 bases lying between them. The sequenced part of the CDR3 DNA is TGTGCCAGCTCACCAGGCACCTACGAG. This encodes CASSPGTYE. The full CDR3 protein reads CASSPGTYEQYF.

A remark on this clone: The read finishes 3 residues shy of the CDR3 end, and the germline J gene is used to complete it. The chain recombines TRBV27 with TRBJ1-2; D not certain. Germline assignment: CDR1 MNHEY and CDR2 SMNVEV (reference sequence). The CDR3 is 13 residues long. CDR3 amino acids: CASSFERGGGYTF. CDR3 DNA (partial): TGTGCCAGCAGTTTTGAGCGAGGTGGAGGC.

On this clone itself: With the read ending 3 residues before the CDR3 end, the germline J gene is used to fill in that end. The chain carries TRBV4-1 and TRBJ2-3; TRBD2 is a possible D gene (6 bases). With 0 bases removed from V and 6 bases from J, the gap between germline ends came to 19 bases. Germline V gene lookup returns CDR1 MGHRA and CDR2 YSYEKL. The CDR3 is 17 amino acids. CDR3 bases read: TGCGCCAGCAGCCAAGATGTGGACTACCTCACAGATGATACG. It is translated as CASSQDVDYLTDDT. The entire CDR3 sequence reads CASSQDVDYLTDDTQYF.

With regard to this clone: The CDR3 extends 3 residues past the end of the read, so its final part is completed from the germline J gene. The chain has TRBV7-6 and TRBJ1-3; tentative D call: TRBD1 (5 bases). V shed 0 bases and J shed 0 bases, with 9 bases lying between them. The CDR3 is made up of 16 amino acids. Germline V gives CDR1 SGHVS, CDR2 FNYEAQ. The CDR3 protein is CASSLAGGPSGNTIYF. Partial CDR3 DNA: TGTGCCAGCAGCTTAGCGGGGGGTCCCTCTGGAAACACC. Together with reference TRBV7-6 and TRBJ1-3, the CDR3 gives the full variable domain: GAGVSQSPRYKVTKRGQDVALRCDPISGHVSLYWYRQALGQGPEFLTYFNYEAQQDKSGLPNDRFSAERPEGSISTLTIQRTEQRDSAMYRCASSLAGGPSGNTIYFGEGSWLTVV.

Comments on this clone: Coverage ceases 3 residues before the CDR3 finishes, and the germline J gene fills in the end. This chain links TRBV7-6 with TRBJ2-1; D unclear. The CDR3 covers 13 residues. CDR1 and CDR2 from the germline V gene are SGHVS and FNYEAQ. V gave up 5 bases and J gave up 8 bases, with 13 bases separating them. The CDR3 here is CASSVESSDEQFF. The DNA read from the CDR3 is TGTGCCAGCAGCGTCGAATCGTCGGATGAG.

Points on this clone: The CDR3 end falls 3 residues outside the read, so it is completed with the germline J gene. The genes are TRBV5-1 and TRBJ1-4, with a weak D call TRBD1 (5 bases). CDR3 length equals 14 residues. Germline CDR1 SGHRS, CDR2 YFSETQ. Deletions cut 1 base from V and 8 bases from J, with 12 bases between. CDR3 sequence: CASSLLTGGEKLFF. CDR3 bases read: TGCGCCAGCAGCTTGTTAACAGGAGGGGAAAAA.

Note on this clone: The DNA ends 3 residues before the CDR3 does, and the rest of the CDR3 is filled in from the germline J gene. The gene calls are TRBV20-1 and TRBJ2-1, with TRBD2 as a possible D gene (6 bases). This CDR3 contains 15 residues. The V end lost 5 bases, the J end lost 2 bases, and 16 bases lay between the germline ends. Germline V lookup: CDR1 DFQATT, CDR2 SNEGSKA (reference sequence). CDR3 protein: CSAPLAGRTYNEQFF. Incomplete CDR3 DNA: TGCAGTGCTCCCCTGGCGGGAAGGACCTACAATGAG.

As regards this clone: The CDR3 is cut off 3 residues early in the read; its end comes from the germline J gene. J is TRBJ2-1 and V is TRBV7-3; TRBD2 agrees at 10 bases. The CDR3 is 15 amino acids. Germline V gives CDR1 SGHTA, CDR2 FQGTGA. With V trimmed by 1 base and J by 6 bases, 3 bases remained unmatched. The CDR3: CASSLRASGGNEQFF. CDR3 DNA (partial): TGTGCCAGCAGCTTAAGGGCTAGCGGGGGCAATGAG.

Concerning this clone: The read stops 3 residues short of the end of the CDR3; the missing end is completed from the germline J gene. The V gene is TRBV10-3, the J gene TRBJ1-2; TRBD1 matches 9 bases. Trimming cost V 4 bases and J 6 bases; bases outside gene matches: 6. CDR1 and CDR2 from the germline V gene are ENHRY and SYGVKD. The CDR3 totals 14 residues. The part of the CDR3 DNA that was read is TGTGCCATCAGTGGCCTACAGGGGGCTGATGGC. Its protein product is CAISGLQGADG. In full, the CDR3 reads CAISGLQGADGYTF.

As to this clone: The read comes to an end 3 residues before the CDR3 does, leaving the germline J gene to fill in the end. The V gene is TRBV20-1, the J gene TRBJ2-5, with D possibly matching TRBD1 (6 bases). Trimming left V 3 bases short and J 5 bases short, with 10 bases between. This CDR3 spans 12 amino acids. Per germline, CDR1 DFQATT and CDR2 SNEGSKA (reference sequence). The part of the CDR3 DNA that was read is TGCAGTGCTAGTAGGGGGTCGGAGACC. Its protein is CSASRGSET. The whole CDR3 region reads CSASRGSETQYF.